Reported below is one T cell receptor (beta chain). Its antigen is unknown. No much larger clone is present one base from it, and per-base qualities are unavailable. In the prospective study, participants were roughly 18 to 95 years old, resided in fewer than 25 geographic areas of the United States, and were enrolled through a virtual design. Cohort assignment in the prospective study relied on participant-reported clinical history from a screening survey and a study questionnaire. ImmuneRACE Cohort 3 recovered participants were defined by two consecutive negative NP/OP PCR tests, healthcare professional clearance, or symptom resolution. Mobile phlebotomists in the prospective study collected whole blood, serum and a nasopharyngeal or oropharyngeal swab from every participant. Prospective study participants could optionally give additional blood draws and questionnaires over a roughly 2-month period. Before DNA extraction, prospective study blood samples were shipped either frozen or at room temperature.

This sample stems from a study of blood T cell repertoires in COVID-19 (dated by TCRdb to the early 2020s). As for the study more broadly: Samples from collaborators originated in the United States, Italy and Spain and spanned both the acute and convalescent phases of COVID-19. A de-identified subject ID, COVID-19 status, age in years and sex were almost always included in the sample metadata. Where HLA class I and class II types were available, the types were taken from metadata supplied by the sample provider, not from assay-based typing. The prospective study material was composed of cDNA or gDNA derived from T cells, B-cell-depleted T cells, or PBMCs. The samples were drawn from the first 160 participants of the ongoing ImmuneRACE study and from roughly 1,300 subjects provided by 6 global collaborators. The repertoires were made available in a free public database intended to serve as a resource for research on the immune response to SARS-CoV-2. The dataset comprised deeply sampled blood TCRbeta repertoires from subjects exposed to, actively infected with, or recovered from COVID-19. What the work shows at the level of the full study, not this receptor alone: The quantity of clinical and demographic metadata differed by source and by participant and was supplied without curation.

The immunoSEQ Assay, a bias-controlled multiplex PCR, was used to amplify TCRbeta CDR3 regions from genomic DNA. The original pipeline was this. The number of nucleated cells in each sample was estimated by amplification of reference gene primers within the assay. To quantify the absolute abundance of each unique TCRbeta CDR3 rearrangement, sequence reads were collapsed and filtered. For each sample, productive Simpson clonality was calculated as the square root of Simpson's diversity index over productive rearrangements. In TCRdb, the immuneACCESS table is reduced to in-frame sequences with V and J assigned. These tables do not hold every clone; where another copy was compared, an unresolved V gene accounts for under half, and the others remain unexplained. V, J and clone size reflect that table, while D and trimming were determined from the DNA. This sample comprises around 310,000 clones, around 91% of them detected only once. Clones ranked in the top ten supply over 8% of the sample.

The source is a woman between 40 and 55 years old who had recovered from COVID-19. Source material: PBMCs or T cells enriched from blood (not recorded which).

The CDR3 here reads CASSVKGLPGNEQFF. The DNA sequence is TGTGCCAGCAGCGTGAAGGGACTTCCCGGGAATGAGCAGTTCTTC. The rearrangement joined TRBV7-2 to TRBJ2-1; TRBD2 is a possible D gene, resting on 6 matching bases. Measured from the cysteine to the phenylalanine, the CDR3 is 15 residues long. Here the CDR3 DNA is all that survives: 45 bases in frame from base 1. Deletion took 5 bases off V and 7 bases off J, with a span of 18 bases between the germline ends. According to the germline V gene, CDR1 reads SGHTA and CDR2 reads FQGNSA.